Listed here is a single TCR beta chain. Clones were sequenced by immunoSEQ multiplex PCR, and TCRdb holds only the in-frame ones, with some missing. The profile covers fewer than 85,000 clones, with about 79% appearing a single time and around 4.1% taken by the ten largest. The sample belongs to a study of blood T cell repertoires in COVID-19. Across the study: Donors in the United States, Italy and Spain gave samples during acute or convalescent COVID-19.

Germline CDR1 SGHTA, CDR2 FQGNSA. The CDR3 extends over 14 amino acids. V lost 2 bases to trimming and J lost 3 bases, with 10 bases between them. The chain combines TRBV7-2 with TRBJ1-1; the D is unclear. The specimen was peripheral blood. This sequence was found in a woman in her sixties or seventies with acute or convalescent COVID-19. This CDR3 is CASSLRKEDTEAFF. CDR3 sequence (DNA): TGTGCCAGCAGCTTAAGGAAGGAGGACACTGAAGCTTTCTTT.